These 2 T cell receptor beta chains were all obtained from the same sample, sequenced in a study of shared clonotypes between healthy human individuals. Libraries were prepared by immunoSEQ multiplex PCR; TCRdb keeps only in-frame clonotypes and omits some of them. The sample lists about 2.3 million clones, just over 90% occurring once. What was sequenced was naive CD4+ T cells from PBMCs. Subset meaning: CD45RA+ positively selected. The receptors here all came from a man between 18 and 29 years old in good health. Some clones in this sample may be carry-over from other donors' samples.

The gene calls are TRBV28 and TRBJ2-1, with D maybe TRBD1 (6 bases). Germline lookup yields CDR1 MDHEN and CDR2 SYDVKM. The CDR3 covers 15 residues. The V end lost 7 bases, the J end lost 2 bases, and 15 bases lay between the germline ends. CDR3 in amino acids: CASTPGTGPYNEQFF. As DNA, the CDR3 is TGTGCCAGCACCCCGGGAACAGGGCCCTACAATGAGCAGTTCTTC.

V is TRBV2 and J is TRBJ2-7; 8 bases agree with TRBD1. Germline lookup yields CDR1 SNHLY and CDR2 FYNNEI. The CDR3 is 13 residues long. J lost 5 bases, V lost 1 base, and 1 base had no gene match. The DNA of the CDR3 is TGTGCCAGCAGTGAAGGGACAGGGCACGAGCAGTACTTC. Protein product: CASSEGTGHEQYF.